This passage covers 10 T cell receptor beta chains from one sample sequenced in a study of shared clonotypes between healthy human individuals. Sequencing used immunoSEQ multiplex PCR; TCRdb keeps in-frame clones, though not all of them. Among around 510,000 clones listed, around 77% were seen once. The source material was PBMCs. These TCRs come from a middle-aged woman in good health. Some clones in this sample may be carry-over from other donors' samples.

The V gene is TRBV30, the J gene TRBJ2-5; D remains unclear. CDR1 and CDR2 from the germline V gene are GTSNPN and SVGIG (reference sequence). The CDR3 length is 13 residues. V was pared by 3 bases and J by 2 bases, with 10 bases between. The CDR3 nucleotides read TGTGCCTGGAGATCGGTCCCTCAAGAGACCCAGTACTTC. Translating it yields CAWRSVPQETQYF.

This sequence joins TRBV18 and TRBJ2-5, with D tentatively TRBD2 (6 bases). Trimming took 3 bases from V and 1 from J, leaving 15 bases between them. CDR3 size: 16 residues. Germline CDR1 and CDR2: KGHSH and LQKENI. CDR3 sequence (DNA): TGTGCCAGCTCACCTCCCTCACCGACTAGCCAAGAGACCCAGTACTTC. This codes for CASSPPSPTSQETQYF.

The chain links TRBV18 to TRBJ2-5; tentatively, D is TRBD1 (6 bases). With 6 bases removed from V and 4 bases from J, the gap between germline ends came to 12 bases. The CDR3 sequence is 13 residues long. Per germline, CDR1 KGHSH and CDR2 LQKENI. The DNA of the CDR3 is TGTGCCAGCTCGGAGACAGGAGCAGAGACCCAGTACTTC. Protein sequence: CASSETGAETQYF.

The gene calls are TRBV7-2 and TRBJ2-5; D not certain. V was shortened by 0 bases and J by 7 bases, with 9 bases between the two germline ends. The germline gives CDR1 SGHTA, CDR2 FQGNSA. CDR3 length: 13 amino acids. The CDR3 is CASSLAPAGTQYF. In nucleotides, the CDR3 is TGTGCCAGCAGCTTAGCACCGGCAGGGACCCAGTACTTC.

The J gene is TRBJ2-2, the V gene TRBV7-2, with D possibly TRBD2 on 6 matching bases. The germline V gene has CDR1 SGHTA and CDR2 FQGNSA. V gave up 2 bases and J gave up 1 base, with 8 bases separating them. This CDR3 spans 15 amino acids. The CDR3 sequence: CASSLRAGNTGELFF. DNA of the CDR3: TGTGCCAGCAGCTTAAGAGCGGGGAACACCGGGGAGCTGTTTTTT.

The DNA of the CDR3 is TGTGCCACCACACTACAGAACAGCTTTCTGGGTGAAAAACTGTTTTTT. Translated, it gives CATTLQNSFLGEKLFF. The chain recombines TRBV2 with TRBJ1-4, with D hard to call. The CDR3 runs to 16 residues. Per germline, CDR1 SNHLY and CDR2 FYNNEI. The V end lost 10 bases, the J end lost 7 bases, and 25 bases lay between the germline ends.

The chain uses TRBV6-5 and TRBJ1-3, with TRBD1 matching over 7 bases. CDR1 is MNHEY and CDR2 is SVGAGI in the germline V gene. The junction had 6 bases not matched to a gene; V was cut back by 7 bases and J by 3 bases. The CDR3 has 14 residues. The CDR3 spells CASTKDRVGNTIYF. The CDR3 bases are TGTGCCAGCACCAAAGACAGGGTTGGAAACACCATATATTTT.

V gene TRBV11-2 combines with J gene TRBJ2-7, with TRBD2 identical over 10 bases. The V and J ends lost 4 bases and 0 bases, in that order; junction bases with no gene match: 3. The CDR3 covers 15 residues. CDR1 and CDR2 from the germline V gene are SGHAT and FQNNGV. CDR3 sequence: CASSSLAGRSYEQYF. Written as DNA, the CDR3 is TGTGCCAGCAGCTCACTAGCGGGACGCTCCTACGAGCAGTACTTC. The full variable domain, rest sourced from reference TRBV11-2 and TRBJ2-7, is EAGVAQSPRYKIIEKRQSVAFWCNPISGHATLYWYQQILGQGPKLLIQFQNNGVVDDSQLPKDRFSAERLKGVDSTLKIQPAKLEDSAVYLCASSSLAGRSYEQYFGPGTRLTVT.

About this clone: The junction does not match germline at one end; this may be a read error. This chain links TRBV7-2 with TRBJ1-1; D is uncertain. The CDR3 runs 14 residues. Germline CDR1 SGHTA, CDR2 FQGNSA. Here the CDR3 DNA reads TGTGCCAGCGGGCCCCAAAGCAGGAACACTGTAGCTTTCTTT. Translated, it gives CASGPQSRNTVAFF.

The V call is TRBV10-2, the J call TRBJ2-5; 7 bases are a match to TRBD2. This CDR3 comprises 15 residues. V shed 2 bases and J 3 bases; nucleotides not matched to a gene: 6. The germline gives CDR1 WSHSY, CDR2 SAAADI. The CDR3 loop is CASSEMTSSKETQYF. The DNA of the CDR3 is TGCGCCAGCAGTGAGATGACTAGCAGTAAAGAGACCCAGTACTTC.